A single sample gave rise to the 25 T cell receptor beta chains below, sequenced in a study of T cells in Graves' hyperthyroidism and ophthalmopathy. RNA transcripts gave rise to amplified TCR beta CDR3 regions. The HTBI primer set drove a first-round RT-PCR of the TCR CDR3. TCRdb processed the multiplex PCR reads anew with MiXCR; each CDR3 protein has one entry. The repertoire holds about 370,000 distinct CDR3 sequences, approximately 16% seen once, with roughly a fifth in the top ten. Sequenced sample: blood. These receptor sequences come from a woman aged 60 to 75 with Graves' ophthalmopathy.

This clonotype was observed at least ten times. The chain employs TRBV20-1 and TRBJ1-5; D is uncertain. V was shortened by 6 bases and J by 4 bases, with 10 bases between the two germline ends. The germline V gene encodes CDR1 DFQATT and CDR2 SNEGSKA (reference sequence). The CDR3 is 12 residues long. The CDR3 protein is CSAAPPNQPQHF. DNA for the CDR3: TGCAGTGCCGCCCCACCTAATCAGCCCCAGCATTTT.

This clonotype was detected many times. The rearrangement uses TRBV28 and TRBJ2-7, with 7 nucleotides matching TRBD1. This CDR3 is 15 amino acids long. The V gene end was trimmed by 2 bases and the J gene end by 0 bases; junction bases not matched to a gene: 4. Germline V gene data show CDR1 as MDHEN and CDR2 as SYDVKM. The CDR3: CASSLVDRNSYEQYF. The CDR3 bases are TGTGCCAGCAGTTTAGTGGACAGGAACTCCTACGAGCAGTACTTC. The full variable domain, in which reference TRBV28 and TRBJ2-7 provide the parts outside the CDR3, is DVKVTQSSRYLVKRTGEKVFLECVQDMDHENMFWYRQDPGLGLRLIYFSYDVKMKEKGDIPEGYSVSREKKERFSLILESASTNQTSMYLCASSLVDRNSYEQYFGPGTRLTVT.

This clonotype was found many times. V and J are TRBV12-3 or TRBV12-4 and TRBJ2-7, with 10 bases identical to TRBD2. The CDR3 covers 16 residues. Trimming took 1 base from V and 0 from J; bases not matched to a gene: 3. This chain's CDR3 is CASSLETSGTSYEQYF. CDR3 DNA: TGTGCCAGCAGTTTAGAAACTAGCGGGACCTCCTACGAGCAGTACTTC.

In nucleotides, the CDR3 is TGTGCCAGCAGCTTATGGGGCGGGAGGGAGGGTGAGCAGTTCTTC. Amino acids: CASSLWGGREGEQFF. The chain is built from TRBV7-8 and TRBJ2-1, with TRBD2 identical over 9 bases. This CDR3 has 15 amino acids. The germline gives CDR1 SGHVS, CDR2 FQNEAQ. Losses at the gene ends were 2 bases for V and 9 bases for J; bases not matched to a gene: 8.

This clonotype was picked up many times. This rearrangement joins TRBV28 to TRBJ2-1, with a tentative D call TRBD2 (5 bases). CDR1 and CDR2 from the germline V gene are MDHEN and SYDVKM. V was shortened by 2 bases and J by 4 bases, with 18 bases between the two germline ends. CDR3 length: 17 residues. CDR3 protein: CASSLITSPMLYNEQFF. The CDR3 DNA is TGTGCCAGCAGTTTAATAACTAGTCCCATGTTATACAATGAGCAGTTCTTC.

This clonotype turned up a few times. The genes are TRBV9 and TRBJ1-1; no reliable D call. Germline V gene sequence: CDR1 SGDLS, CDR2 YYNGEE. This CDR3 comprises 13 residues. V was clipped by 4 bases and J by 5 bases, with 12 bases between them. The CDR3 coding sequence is TGTGCCAGCAGCATTCGCGATTGGACTGAAGCTTTCTTT. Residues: CASSIRDWTEAFF.

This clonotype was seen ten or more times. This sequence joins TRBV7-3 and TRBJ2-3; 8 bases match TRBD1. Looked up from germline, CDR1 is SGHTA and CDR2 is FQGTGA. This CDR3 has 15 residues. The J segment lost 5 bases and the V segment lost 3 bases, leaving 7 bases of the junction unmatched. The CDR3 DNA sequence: TGTGCCAGCAGCTTCCGACAGGGGCAGGGAGATACGCAGTATTTT. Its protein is CASSFRQGQGDTQYF.

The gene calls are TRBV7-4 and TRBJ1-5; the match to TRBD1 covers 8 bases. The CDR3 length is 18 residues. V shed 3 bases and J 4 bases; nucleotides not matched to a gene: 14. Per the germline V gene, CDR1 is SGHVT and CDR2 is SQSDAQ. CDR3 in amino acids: CASSFQGQGDNRNQPQHF. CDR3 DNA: TGTGCCAGCAGCTTCCAAGGACAGGGCGACAACCGAAATCAGCCCCAGCATTTT.

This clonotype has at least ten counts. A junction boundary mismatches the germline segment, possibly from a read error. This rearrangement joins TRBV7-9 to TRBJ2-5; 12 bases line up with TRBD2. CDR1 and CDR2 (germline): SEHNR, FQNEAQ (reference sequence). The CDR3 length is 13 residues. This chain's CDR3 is CASSLAGGKTQYF. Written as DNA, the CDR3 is TGTGCCAGCAGCCTAGCGGGAGGGAAGACCCAGTACTTC. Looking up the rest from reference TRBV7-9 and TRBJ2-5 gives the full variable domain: DTGVSQNPRHKITKRGQNVTFRCDPISEHNRLYWYRQTLGQGPEFLTYFQNEAQLEKSRLLSDRFSAERPKGSFSTLEIQRTEQGDSAMYLCASSLAGGKTQYFGPGTRLLVL.

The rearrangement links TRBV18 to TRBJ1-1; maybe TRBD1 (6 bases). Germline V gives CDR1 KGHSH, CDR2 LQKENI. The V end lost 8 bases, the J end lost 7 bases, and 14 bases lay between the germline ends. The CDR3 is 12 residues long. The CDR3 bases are TGTGCCAGCAGCTGGGGGGCGTTTGAAGCTTTCTTT. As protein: CASSWGAFEAFF.

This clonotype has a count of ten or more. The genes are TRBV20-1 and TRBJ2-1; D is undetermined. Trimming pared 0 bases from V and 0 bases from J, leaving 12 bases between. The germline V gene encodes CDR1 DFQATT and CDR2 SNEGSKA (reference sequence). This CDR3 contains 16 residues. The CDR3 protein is CSARDTAPSSYNEQFF. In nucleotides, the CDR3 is TGCAGTGCTAGAGATACGGCACCGAGCTCCTACAATGAGCAGTTCTTC.

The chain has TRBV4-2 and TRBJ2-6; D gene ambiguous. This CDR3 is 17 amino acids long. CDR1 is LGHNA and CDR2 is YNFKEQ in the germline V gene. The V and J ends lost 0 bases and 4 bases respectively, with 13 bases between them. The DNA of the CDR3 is TGTGCCAGCAGCCAAGAAGTCAGCAGACCCGGGGCCAACGTCCTGACTTTC. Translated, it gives CASSQEVSRPGANVLTF.

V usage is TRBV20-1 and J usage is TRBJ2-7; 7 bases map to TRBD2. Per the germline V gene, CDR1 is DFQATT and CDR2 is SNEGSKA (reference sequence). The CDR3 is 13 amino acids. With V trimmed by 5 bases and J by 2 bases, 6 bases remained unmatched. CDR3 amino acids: CSAEKRETYEQYF. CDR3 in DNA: TGCAGTGCTGAGAAGCGGGAAACCTACGAGCAGTACTTC.

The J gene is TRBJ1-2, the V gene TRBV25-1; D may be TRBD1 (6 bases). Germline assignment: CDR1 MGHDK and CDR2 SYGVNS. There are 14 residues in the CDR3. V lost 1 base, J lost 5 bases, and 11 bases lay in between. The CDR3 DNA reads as TGTGCCAGCAGTGAATTCCCAGGGGAATATGGCTACACCTTC. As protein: CASSEFPGEYGYTF.

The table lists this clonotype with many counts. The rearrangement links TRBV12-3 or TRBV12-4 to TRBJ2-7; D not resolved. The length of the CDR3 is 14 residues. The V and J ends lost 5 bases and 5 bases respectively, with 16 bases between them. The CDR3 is CASSIRRLGHEQYF. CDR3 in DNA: TGTGCCAGCAGTATTAGAAGGCTAGGGCACGAGCAGTACTTC.

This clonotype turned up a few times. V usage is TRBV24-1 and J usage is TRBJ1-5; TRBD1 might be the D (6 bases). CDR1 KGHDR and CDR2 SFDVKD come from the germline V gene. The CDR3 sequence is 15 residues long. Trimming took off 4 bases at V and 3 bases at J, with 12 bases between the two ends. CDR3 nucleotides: TGTGCCACCAGTGAGGACCGGGACAACAATCAGCCCCAGCATTTT. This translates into CATSEDRDNNQPQHF.

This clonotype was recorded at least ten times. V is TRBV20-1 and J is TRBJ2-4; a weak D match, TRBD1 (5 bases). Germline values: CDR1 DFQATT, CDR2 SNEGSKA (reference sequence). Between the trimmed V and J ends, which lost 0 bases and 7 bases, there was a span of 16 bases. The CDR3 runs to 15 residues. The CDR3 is CSARDPGWSGNIQYF. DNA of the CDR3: TGCAGTGCTAGAGATCCAGGGTGGTCCGGGAACATTCAGTACTTC.

CDR3 DNA: TGTGCCAGCAGTATCCGACTCCGAGAAAAACTGTTTTTT. Translating it yields CASSIRLREKLFF. The chain joins TRBV6-1 to TRBJ1-4; unclear D gene. Per germline, CDR1 MNHNS and CDR2 SASEGT. The CDR3 runs 13 residues. With 5 bases removed from V and 8 bases from J, the gap between germline ends came to 12 bases.

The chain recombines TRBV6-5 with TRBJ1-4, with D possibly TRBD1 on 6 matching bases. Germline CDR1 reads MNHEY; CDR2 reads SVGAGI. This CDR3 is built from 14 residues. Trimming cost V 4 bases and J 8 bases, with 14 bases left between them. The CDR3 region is CASSSPGHGEKLFF. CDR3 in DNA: TGTGCCAGCAGTTCCCCGGGACACGGCGAAAAACTGTTTTTT.

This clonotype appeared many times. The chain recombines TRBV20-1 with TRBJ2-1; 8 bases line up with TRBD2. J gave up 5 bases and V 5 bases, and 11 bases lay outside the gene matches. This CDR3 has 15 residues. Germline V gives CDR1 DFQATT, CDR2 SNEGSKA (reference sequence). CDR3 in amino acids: CSAFGAGAGDNEQFF. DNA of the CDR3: TGCAGTGCTTTCGGAGCGGGAGCGGGGGACAATGAGCAGTTCTTC.

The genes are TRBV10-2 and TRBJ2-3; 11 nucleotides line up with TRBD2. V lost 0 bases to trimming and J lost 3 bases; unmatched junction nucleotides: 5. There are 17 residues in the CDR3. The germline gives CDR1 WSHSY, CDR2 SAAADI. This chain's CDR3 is CASSESASGRKTDTQYF. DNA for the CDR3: TGCGCCAGCAGTGAGTCGGCTAGCGGGAGGAAGACAGATACGCAGTATTTT.

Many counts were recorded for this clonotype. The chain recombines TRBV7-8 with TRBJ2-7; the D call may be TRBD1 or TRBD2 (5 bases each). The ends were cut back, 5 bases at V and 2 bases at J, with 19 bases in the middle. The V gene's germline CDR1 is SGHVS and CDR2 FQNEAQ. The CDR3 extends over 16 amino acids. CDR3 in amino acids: CASSIRDLLRPYEQYF. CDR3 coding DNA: TGTGCCAGCAGCATCCGGGACCTCCTACGACCCTACGAGCAGTACTTC.

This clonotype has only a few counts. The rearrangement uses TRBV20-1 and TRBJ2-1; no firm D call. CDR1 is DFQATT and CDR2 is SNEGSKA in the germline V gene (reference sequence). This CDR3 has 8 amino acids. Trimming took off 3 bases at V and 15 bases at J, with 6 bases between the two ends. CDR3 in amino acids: CSASNLFF. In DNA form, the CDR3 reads TGCAGTGCTAGCAACCTGTTCTTC.

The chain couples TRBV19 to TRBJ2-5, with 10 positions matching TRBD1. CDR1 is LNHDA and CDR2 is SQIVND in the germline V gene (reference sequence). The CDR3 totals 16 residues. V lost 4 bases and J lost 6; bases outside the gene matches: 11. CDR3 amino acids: CASSTSGTGVGKTQYF. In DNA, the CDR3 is TGTGCCAGTAGTACTTCGGGGACAGGGGTCGGAAAGACCCAGTACTTC.

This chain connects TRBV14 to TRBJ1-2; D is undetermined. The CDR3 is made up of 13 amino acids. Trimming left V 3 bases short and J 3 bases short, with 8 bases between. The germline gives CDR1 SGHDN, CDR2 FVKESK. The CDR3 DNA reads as TGTGCCAGCAGCCAGAACCGGGACTATGGCTACACCTTC. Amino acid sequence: CASSQNRDYGYTF.